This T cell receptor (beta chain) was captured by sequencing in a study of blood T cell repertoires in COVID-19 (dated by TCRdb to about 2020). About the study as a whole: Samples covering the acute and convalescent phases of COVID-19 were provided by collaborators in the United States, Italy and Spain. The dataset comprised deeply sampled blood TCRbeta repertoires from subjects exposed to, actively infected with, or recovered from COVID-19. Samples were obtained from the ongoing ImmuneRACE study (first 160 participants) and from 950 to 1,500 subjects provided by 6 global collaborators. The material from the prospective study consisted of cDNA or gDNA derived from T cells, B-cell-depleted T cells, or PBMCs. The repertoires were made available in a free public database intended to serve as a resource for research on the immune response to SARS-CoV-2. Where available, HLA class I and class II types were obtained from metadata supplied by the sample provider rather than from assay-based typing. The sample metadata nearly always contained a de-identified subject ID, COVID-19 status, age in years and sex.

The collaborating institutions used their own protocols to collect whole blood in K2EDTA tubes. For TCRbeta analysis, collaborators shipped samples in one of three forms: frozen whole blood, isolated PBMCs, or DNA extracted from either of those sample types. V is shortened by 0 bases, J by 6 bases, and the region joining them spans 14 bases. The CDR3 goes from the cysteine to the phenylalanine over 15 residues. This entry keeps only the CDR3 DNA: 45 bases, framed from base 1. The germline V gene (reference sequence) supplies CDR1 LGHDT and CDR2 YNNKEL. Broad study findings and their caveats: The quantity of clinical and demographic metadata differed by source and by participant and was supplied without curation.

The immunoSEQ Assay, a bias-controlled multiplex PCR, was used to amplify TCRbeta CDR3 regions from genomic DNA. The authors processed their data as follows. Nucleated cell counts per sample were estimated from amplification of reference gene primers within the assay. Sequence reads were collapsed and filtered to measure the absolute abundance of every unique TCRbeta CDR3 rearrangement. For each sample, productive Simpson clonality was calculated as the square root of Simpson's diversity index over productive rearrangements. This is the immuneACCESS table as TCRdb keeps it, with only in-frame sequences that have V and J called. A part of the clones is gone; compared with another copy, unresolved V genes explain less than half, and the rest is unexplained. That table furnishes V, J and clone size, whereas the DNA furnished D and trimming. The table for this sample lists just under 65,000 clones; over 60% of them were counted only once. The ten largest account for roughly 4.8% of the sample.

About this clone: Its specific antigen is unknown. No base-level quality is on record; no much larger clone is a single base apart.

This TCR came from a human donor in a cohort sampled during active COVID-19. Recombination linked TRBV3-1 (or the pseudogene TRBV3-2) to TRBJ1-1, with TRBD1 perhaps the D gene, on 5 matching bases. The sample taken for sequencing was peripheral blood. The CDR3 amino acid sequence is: CASSQEVFLGAEAFF. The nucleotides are TGTGCCAGCAGCCAAGAGGTCTTCCTAGGGGCTGAAGCTTTCTTT.